The 24 T cell receptor beta chains listed next were all sequenced from one sample in a study of OX40 agonist ivuxolimab in advanced cancers. Generated by immunoSEQ multiplex PCR, the TCRdb table keeps only in-frame clones and is missing some. The sample yields 65,000 to 80,000 clones, roughly nine tenths seen once. The sample consisted of CD4+ or CD8+ T cells sorted from blood, taken in a trial of the OX40 agonist ivuxolimab. The origin of the receptors is an adult with an advanced solid tumor such as melanoma, head and neck, liver or kidney cancer.

The genes are TRBV11-2 and TRBJ2-7; D may be TRBD2 (8 bases). Trimming took 5 bases from V and 2 from J, leaving 19 bases between them. The germline V gene has CDR1 SGHAT and CDR2 FQNNGV. The length of the CDR3 is 16 residues. This CDR3 is CASSRQGGGYTYEQYF. As DNA, the CDR3 is TGTGCCAGCAGCAGACAGGGCGGGGGGTACACCTACGAGCAGTACTTC.

The V call is TRBV9, the J call TRBJ2-1, with D unclear. The V end lost 0 bases, the J end lost 2 bases, and 9 bases lay between the germline ends. The CDR3 has 15 residues. Germline lookup yields CDR1 SGDLS and CDR2 YYNGEE. The CDR3 here is CASSVGRVPYNEQFF. The CDR3 DNA follows: TGTGCCAGCAGCGTAGGACGGGTTCCCTACAATGAGCAGTTCTTC. The full variable domain, its missing parts supplied by reference TRBV9 and TRBJ2-1, is DSGVTQTPKHLITATGQRVTLRCSPRSGDLSVYWYQQSLDQGLQFLIQYYNGEERAKGNILERFSAQQFPDLHSELNLSSLELGDSALYFCASSVGRVPYNEQFFGPGTRLTVL.

The chain carries TRBV19 and TRBJ2-2; unclear D gene. Germline V lookup: CDR1 LNHDA, CDR2 SQIVND (reference sequence). CDR3 length: 15 amino acids. Trimming took off 3 bases at V and 5 bases at J, with 13 bases between the two ends. In DNA form, the CDR3 reads TGTGCCAGTAGTATGGCTGTGTTGGATACCGGGGAGCTGTTTTTT. This codes for CASSMAVLDTGELFF.

This chain joins TRBV7-2 and TRBJ2-7, with 11 nucleotides matching TRBD2. Trimming at V came to 2 bases and at J to 2 bases, leaving 2 bases not matched to a gene. Germline V CDR1 and CDR2: SGHTA, FQGNSA. CDR3 length: 15 residues. CDR3 residues: CASSLTLAGAYEQYF. The CDR3 bases are TGTGCCAGCAGCTTAACACTAGCGGGGGCCTACGAGCAGTACTTC.

The J gene is TRBJ2-1, the V gene TRBV28; D could derive from TRBD1 or TRBD2 (5 bases each). CDR3 length equals 13 residues. Between the trimmed V and J ends, which lost 7 bases and 8 bases, there was a span of 15 bases. Germline values: CDR1 MDHEN, CDR2 SYDVKM. The CDR3 reads CASTGTATHEQFF. The CDR3 DNA reads TGTGCCAGCACCGGGACCGCTACGCATGAGCAGTTCTTC.

The CDR3 nucleotides are TGTGCCAGCAGTTACAGGGAAGGAGAGACCCAGTACTTC. Amino acid sequence: CASSYREGETQYF. V is TRBV6-6 and J is TRBJ2-5; D uncertain. V dropped 2 bases and J dropped 4 bases, with 8 bases sitting between them. This CDR3 is built from 13 residues. Germline lookup yields CDR1 MNHNY and CDR2 SVGAGI (reference sequence).

CDR3 DNA: TGTGCCATCAGTGGGACAGGTAGTTTCGCAGATACGCAGTATTTT. This codes for CAISGTGSFADTQYF. The chain is built from TRBV10-3 and TRBJ2-3; 7 bases are shared with TRBD1. The germline V gene has CDR1 ENHRY and CDR2 SYGVKD. With 4 bases clipped from V and 4 bases from J, the junction kept 8 bases outside the gene matches. The CDR3 spans 15 residues.

V usage is TRBV2 and J usage is TRBJ2-3; D gene ambiguous. The CDR3 runs to 14 residues. V was trimmed by 7 bases and J by 0 bases, leaving 11 bases between them. In germline, CDR1 is SNHLY, CDR2 FYNNEI. CDR3 region: CASTQIFSTDTQYF. CDR3 DNA: TGTGCCAGCACCCAGATCTTTAGCACAGATACGCAGTATTTT. Supplemented by reference TRBV2 and TRBJ2-3, the full variable domain reads EPEVTQTPSHQVTQMGQEVILRCVPISNHLYFYWYRQILGQKVEFLVSFYNNEISEKSEIFDDQFSVERPDGSNFTLKIRSTKLEDSAMYFCASTQIFSTDTQYFGPGTRLTVL.

The sample holds one count of this clone. The CDR3 region is CASSSRLAGVRDTQYF. Written as DNA, the CDR3 is TGTGCCAGCAGCTCTAGACTAGCGGGGGTTCGAGATACGCAGTATTTT. V usage is TRBV7-2 and J usage is TRBJ2-3, with TRBD2 matching 12 bases. With V trimmed by 4 bases and J by 5 bases, 7 bases remained unmatched. The CDR3 covers 16 residues. The germline CDR1 and CDR2 sequences are SGHTA and FQGNSA.

DNA for the CDR3: TGTGCCAGTAGTATAGGGACGGGTGAAAAACTGTTTTTT. As protein: CASSIGTGEKLFF. J is TRBJ1-4 and V is TRBV19; D is ambiguous. The CDR3 sequence is 13 residues long. Per the germline V gene, CDR1 is LNHDA and CDR2 is SQIVND (reference sequence). V was clipped by 1 base and J by 7 bases, with 7 bases between them. The whole variable domain, remainder taken from reference TRBV19 and TRBJ1-4, is DGGITQSPKYLFRKEGQNVTLSCEQNLNHDAMYWYRQDPGQGLRLIYYSQIVNDFQKGDIAEGYSVSREKKESFPLTVTSAQKNPTAFYLCASSIGTGEKLFFGSGTQLSVL.

This clone was recorded only once. The rearrangement joins TRBV6-5 to TRBJ1-3; weak D call: TRBD1 (6 bases). CDR1 is MNHEY, CDR2 SVGAGI, per germline. The CDR3 sequence is 15 residues long. V was pared by 7 bases and J by 2 bases, with 15 bases between. CDR3 sequence (DNA): TGTGCCAGCAACTCACAGGGTATCGCTGGAAACACCATATATTTT. This translates into CASNSQGIAGNTIYF.

This sequence joins TRBV25-1 and TRBJ1-4; tentatively, D is TRBD1 (5 bases). This CDR3 is built from 12 residues. CDR1 MGHDK and CDR2 SYGVNS come from the germline V gene. Trimming cost V 4 bases and J 8 bases, with 8 bases left between them. The CDR3 region is CASSAGLEKLFF. The CDR3 bases are TGTGCCAGCAGTGCGGGACTGGAAAAACTGTTTTTT. The full variable domain, completed using reference TRBV25-1 and TRBJ1-4, is EADIYQTPRYLVIGTGKKITLECSQTMGHDKMYWYQQDPGMELHLIHYSYGVNSTEKGDLSSESTVSRIRTEHFPLTLESARPSHTSQYLCASSAGLEKLFFGSGTQLSVL.

The V call is TRBV30, the J call TRBJ1-5; D perhaps matches TRBD1 (6 bases). Trimming took off 0 bases at V and 9 bases at J, with 18 bases between the two ends. The germline V gene encodes CDR1 GTSNPN and CDR2 SVGIG (reference sequence). CDR3 length: 15 residues. DNA of the CDR3: TGTGCCTGGAGTGTAGCCCCAGGGGTCACGGGGCCCCAGCATTTT. This encodes CAWSVAPGVTGPQHF.

The chain carries TRBV6-5 and TRBJ2-7, with TRBD1 matching over 7 bases. Per germline, CDR1 MNHEY and CDR2 SVGAGI. Trimming took 6 bases from V and 5 from J; bases not matched to a gene: 7. This CDR3 contains 13 residues. The CDR3 DNA sequence: TGTGCCAGCAGGTTATCAGGGGGACACGAGCAGTACTTC. Translating gives CASRLSGGHEQYF.

This clone was seen just once. The rearrangement uses TRBV5-5 and TRBJ1-1; TRBD1 might be the D (6 bases). Germline V lookup: CDR1 SGHKS, CDR2 YYEKEE (reference sequence). CDR3 length: 16 residues. V lost 2 bases to trimming and J lost 4 bases, with 18 bases between them. This CDR3 is CASSFLGGEVGTEAFF. DNA of the CDR3: TGTGCCAGCAGCTTCCTTGGGGGCGAGGTGGGCACTGAAGCTTTCTTT.

The chain uses TRBV10-3 and TRBJ1-1; D is perhaps TRBD1 (5 bases). This CDR3 is 16 amino acids long. Germline lookup yields CDR1 ENHRY and CDR2 SYGVKD. The V end was cut by 0 bases, the J end by 1 base, with 12 bases between. CDR3 loop: CAISESIQGTNTEAFF. DNA for the CDR3: TGTGCCATCAGTGAGTCAATTCAGGGTACGAACACTGAAGCTTTCTTT.

The rearrangement links TRBV2 to TRBJ1-5; perhaps TRBD1 as D (5 bases). Germline loops: CDR1 SNHLY, CDR2 FYNNEI. The CDR3 has 14 residues. Trimming took 6 bases from V and 0 from J, leaving 9 bases between them. CDR3 region: CASSWGDSNQPQHF. CDR3 coding DNA: TGTGCCAGCAGCTGGGGGGATAGCAATCAGCCCCAGCATTTT.

The CDR3 reads CAISGDSSNQPQHF. The CDR3 region has the DNA TGTGCCATCAGTGGGGACAGTAGCAATCAGCCCCAGCATTTT. The chain uses TRBV10-3 and TRBJ1-5; 7 bases align to TRBD1. The CDR3 extends over 14 amino acids. With 4 bases clipped from V and 0 bases from J, the junction kept 0 bases outside the gene matches. The germline V gene encodes CDR1 ENHRY and CDR2 SYGVKD.

The chain uses TRBV7-7 and TRBJ2-5; D remains ambiguous. Trimming removed 2 bases from V and 1 base from J, with 8 bases in between. The germline gives CDR1 SSHAT, CDR2 FNYEAQ (reference sequence). This CDR3 spans 14 amino acids. CDR3 in amino acids: CASSLTSAQETQYF. CDR3 DNA: TGTGCCAGCAGCTTAACGTCAGCCCAAGAGACCCAGTACTTC.

The rearrangement links TRBV7-2 to TRBJ2-7; 7 nucleotides agree with TRBD1. Per the germline V gene, CDR1 is SGHTA and CDR2 is FQGNSA. J was trimmed by 9 bases and V by 0 bases; bases with no gene match: 5. CDR3 length: 13 amino acids. The DNA for the CDR3 is TGTGCCAGCAGCTTAGCGCTGGGACAGACGCAGTACTTC. This encodes CASSLALGQTQYF.

This clone was seen only once. At one boundary the junction diverges from the germline segment, which might be a read error. This chain connects TRBV7-7 to TRBJ1-1; 12 nucleotides line up with TRBD1. The CDR3 covers 17 residues. From germline, CDR1 is SSHAT and CDR2 FNYEAQ (reference sequence). The CDR3 protein is CASSRLPPGQGAGEAFF. In DNA, the CDR3 is TGTGCTAGCAGCCGCCTTCCACCGGGACAGGGGGCGGGTGAAGCTTTCTTT.

The rearrangement uses TRBV4-1 and TRBJ1-4; no reliable D call. V dropped 1 base and J dropped 6 bases, with 3 bases sitting between them. This CDR3 is built from 12 residues. Germline assignment: CDR1 MGHRA and CDR2 YSYEKL. The CDR3 nucleotides read TGCGCCAGCAGCCAAGTCTATGAAAAACTGTTTTTT. As protein: CASSQVYEKLFF.

The table lists this clone with a few counts. The rearrangement uses TRBV19 and TRBJ1-2, with TRBD1 matching 9 bases. V shed 10 bases, J shed 2 bases, and the junction held 14 bases outside the gene matches. This CDR3 has 16 residues. Germline loops: CDR1 LNHDA, CDR2 SQIVND (reference sequence). CDR3 in amino acids: CATRGGTGQINYGYTF. The CDR3 nucleotides are TGTGCCACCCGAGGGGGGACAGGGCAAATCAACTATGGCTACACCTTC. Filled out from reference TRBV19 and TRBJ1-2, the complete variable domain reads DGGITQSPKYLFRKEGQNVTLSCEQNLNHDAMYWYRQDPGQGLRLIYYSQIVNDFQKGDIAEGYSVSREKKESFPLTVTSAQKNPTAFYLCATRGGTGQINYGYTFGSGTRLTVV.

This clone was seen a single time. This rearrangement joins TRBV7-9 to TRBJ2-1; D tentatively fits TRBD1 or TRBD2 (5 bases each). V dropped 4 bases and J dropped 8 bases, with 12 bases sitting between them. Germline assignment: CDR1 SEHNR and CDR2 FQNEAQ (reference sequence). This CDR3 spans 13 amino acids. The CDR3 protein is CASSYQRGDEQFF. CDR3 bases: TGTGCCAGCAGCTATCAGAGGGGCGATGAGCAGTTCTTC.